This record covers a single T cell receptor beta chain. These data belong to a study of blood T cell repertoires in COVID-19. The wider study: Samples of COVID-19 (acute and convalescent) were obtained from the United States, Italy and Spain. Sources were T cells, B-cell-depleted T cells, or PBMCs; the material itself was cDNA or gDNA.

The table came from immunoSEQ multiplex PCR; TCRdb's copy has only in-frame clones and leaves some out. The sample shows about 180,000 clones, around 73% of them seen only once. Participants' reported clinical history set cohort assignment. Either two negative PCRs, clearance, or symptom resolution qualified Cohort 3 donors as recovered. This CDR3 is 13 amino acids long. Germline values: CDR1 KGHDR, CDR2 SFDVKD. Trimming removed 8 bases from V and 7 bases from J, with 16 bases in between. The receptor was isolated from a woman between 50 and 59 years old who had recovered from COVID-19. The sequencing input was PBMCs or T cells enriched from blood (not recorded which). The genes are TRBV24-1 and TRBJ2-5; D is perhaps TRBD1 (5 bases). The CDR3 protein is CATKDTVMGTQYF. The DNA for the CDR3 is TGTGCCACCAAGGACACGGTGATGGGGACCCAGTACTTC.